The TCR beta chain described here comes from a study of radiotherapy plus CTLA-4 blockade in lung cancer (dated by TCRdb to 2016 to 2019). In terms of the full investigation: Among enrolled patients, approximately 17% had an objective response and roughly 33% reached disease control.

Preparation of the library involved the immunoSEQ multiplex PCR assay. TCRdb took over this immuneACCESS table, retaining in-frame rearrangements with V and J assigned. Such tables are incomplete; in checked studies, under half of the missing clones stem from an unresolved V gene, and the remainder is unexplained. This sample comprises 85,000 to 100,000 clones, 72% of them detected only once. The ten largest clones add up to roughly an eighth of the sample. Comment on this clone: The antigen this receptor binds is unknown. Base qualities are not provided; no much larger clone lies one nucleotide away.

The study evaluated CTLA-4 blockade (ipilimumab) given together with focal radiation therapy in patients who had chemo-refractory metastatic non-small-cell lung cancer. Findings and caveats that apply to the study as a whole: Early dynamic changes in blood T cell clones, together with increased serum interferon-beta after radiation, were reported as the strongest predictors of response. TCR clones derived from tumors expanded in peripheral blood after treatment with radiotherapy and ipilimumab.

The sequencing used peripheral blood, collected from a patient treated with radiotherapy plus ipilimumab. The origin of this receptor is a human donor with non-small cell lung cancer that progressed on radiotherapy plus ipilimumab.

In nucleotide form, the sequence is TGTGCCTGGAGTAGCGGGACAGCGAATTATGGCTACACCTTC. Its coded protein is CAWSSGTANYGYTF. The rearrangement joined TRBV30 to TRBJ1-2, with 7 middle bases fitting TRBD1. The germline V gene (reference sequence) specifies GTSNPN as CDR1 and SVGIG as CDR2. Its CDR3 holds 14 amino acids, cysteine through phenylalanine. CDR3 DNA is the only sequence kept; it has 42 bases, read in frame from the first base. Relative to germline, V is missing 2 bases and J is missing 5 bases, with 8 bases of the junction outside any gene match.